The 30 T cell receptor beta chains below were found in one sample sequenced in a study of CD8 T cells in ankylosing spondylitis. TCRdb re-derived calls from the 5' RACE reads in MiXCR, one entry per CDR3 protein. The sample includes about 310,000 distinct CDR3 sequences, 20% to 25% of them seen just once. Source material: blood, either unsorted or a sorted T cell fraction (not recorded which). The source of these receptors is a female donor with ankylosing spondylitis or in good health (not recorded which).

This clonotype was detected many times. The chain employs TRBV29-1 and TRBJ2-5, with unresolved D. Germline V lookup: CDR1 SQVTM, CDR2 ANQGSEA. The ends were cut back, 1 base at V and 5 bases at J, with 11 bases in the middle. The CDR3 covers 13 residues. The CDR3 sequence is CSVEAGSLETQYF. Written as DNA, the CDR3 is TGCAGCGTTGAAGCCGGCTCACTCGAGACCCAGTACTTC.

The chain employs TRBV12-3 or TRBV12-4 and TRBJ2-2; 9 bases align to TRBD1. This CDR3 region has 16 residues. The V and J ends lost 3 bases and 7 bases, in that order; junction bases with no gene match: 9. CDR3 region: CASSFQRQGVVGELFF. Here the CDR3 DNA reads TGTGCCAGCAGTTTTCAAAGACAGGGGGTCGTCGGGGAGCTGTTTTTT.

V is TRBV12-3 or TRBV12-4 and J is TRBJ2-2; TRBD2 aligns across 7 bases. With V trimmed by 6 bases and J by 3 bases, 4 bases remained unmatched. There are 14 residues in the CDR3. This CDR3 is CASREGGDTGELFF. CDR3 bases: TGTGCCAGCAGAGAGGGAGGGGACACCGGGGAGCTGTTTTTT.

CDR3 in amino acids: CASSTRAGKEQFF. The CDR3 DNA reads as TGTGCCAGCAGTACTCGGGCTGGGAAGGAGCAGTTCTTC. The rearrangement joins TRBV7-2 to TRBJ2-1; D unresolved. Germline lookup yields CDR1 SGHTA and CDR2 FQGNSA. V dropped 6 bases and J dropped 10 bases, with 16 bases sitting between them. The CDR3 consists of 13 residues.

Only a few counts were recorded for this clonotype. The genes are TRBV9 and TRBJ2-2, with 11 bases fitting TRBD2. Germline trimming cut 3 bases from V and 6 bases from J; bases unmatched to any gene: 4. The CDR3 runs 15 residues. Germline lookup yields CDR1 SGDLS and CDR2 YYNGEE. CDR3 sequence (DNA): TGTGCCAGCAGCGGCTTAGCGGGAGGGCCCGGGGAGCTGTTTTTT. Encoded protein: CASSGLAGGPGELFF.

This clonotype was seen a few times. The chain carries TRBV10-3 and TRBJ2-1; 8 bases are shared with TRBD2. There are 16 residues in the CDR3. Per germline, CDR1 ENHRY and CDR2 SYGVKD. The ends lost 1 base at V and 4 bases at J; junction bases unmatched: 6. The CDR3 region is CAISEWDGRGYNEQFF. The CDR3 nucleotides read TGTGCCATCAGTGAGTGGGACGGGAGGGGGTACAATGAGCAGTTCTTC.

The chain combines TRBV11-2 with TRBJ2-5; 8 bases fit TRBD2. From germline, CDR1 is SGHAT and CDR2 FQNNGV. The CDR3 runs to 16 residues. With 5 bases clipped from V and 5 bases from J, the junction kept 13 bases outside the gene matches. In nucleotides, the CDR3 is TGTGCCAGCAGCCTAGGGGCCAGCGGGAGTGGGGAGACCCAGTACTTC. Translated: CASSLGASGSGETQYF.

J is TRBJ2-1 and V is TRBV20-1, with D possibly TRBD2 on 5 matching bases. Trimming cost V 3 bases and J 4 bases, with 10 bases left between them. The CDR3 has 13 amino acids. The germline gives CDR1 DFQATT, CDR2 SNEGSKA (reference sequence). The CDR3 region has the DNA TGCAGTGCTAGCGTGGGAGTGTACAATGAGCAGTTCTTC. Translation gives CSASVGVYNEQFF.

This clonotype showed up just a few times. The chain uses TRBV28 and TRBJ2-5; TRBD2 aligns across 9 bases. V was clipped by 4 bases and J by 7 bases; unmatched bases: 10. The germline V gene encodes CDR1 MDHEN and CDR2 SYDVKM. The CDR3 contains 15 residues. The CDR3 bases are TGTGCCAGCAGTTCTAGCGGGGTCGGATTAGGGACCCAGTACTTC. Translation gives CASSSSGVGLGTQYF.

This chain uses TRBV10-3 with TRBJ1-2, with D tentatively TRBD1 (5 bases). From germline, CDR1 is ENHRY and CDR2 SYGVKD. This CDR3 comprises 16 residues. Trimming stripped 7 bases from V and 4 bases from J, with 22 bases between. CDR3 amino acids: CAINLNSGSGPYGYTF. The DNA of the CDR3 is TGTGCCATCAATCTAAACTCAGGGTCGGGTCCCTATGGCTACACCTTC.

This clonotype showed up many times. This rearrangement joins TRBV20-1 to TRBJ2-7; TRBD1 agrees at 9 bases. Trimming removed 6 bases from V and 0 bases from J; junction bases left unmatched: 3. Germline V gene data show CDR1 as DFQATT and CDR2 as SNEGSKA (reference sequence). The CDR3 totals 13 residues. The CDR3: CSATGQGSYEQYF. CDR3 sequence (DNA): TGCAGTGCAACGGGACAGGGCTCCTACGAGCAGTACTTC.

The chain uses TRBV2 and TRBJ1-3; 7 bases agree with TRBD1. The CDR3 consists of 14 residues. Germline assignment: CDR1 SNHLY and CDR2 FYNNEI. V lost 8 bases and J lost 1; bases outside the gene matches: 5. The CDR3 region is CASPRQGSGNTIYF. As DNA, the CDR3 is TGTGCCAGCCCCCGACAGGGATCTGGAAACACCATATATTTT.

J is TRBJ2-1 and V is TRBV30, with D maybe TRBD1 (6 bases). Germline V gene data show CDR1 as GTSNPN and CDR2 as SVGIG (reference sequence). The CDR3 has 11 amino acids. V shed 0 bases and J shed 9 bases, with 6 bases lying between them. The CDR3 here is CAWSVGGEQFF. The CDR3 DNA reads TGTGCCTGGAGTGTAGGGGGTGAGCAGTTCTTC.

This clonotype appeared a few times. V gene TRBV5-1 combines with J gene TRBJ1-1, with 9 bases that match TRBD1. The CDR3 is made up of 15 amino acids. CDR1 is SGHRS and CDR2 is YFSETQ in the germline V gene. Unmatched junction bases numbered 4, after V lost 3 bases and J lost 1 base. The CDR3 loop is CASSSGDRANTEAFF. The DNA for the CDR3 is TGCGCCAGCAGCTCGGGGGACAGGGCGAACACTGAAGCTTTCTTT.

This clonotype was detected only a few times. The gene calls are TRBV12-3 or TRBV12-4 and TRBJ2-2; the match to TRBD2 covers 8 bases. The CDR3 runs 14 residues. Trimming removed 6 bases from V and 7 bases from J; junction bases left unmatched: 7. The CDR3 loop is CASRQAGVGGELFF. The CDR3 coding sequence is TGTGCCAGCAGGCAAGCGGGAGTCGGCGGGGAGCTGTTTTTT.

The CDR3 sequence is CSAKGVAGVNNEQFF. As DNA, the CDR3 is TGCAGTGCCAAGGGGGTAGCGGGAGTTAACAATGAGCAGTTCTTC. V usage is TRBV20-1 and J usage is TRBJ2-1; TRBD2 agrees at 9 bases. Germline CDR1 and CDR2: DFQATT and SNEGSKA (reference sequence). This CDR3 has 15 residues. V was pared by 6 bases and J by 5 bases, with 11 bases of the junction left unmatched.

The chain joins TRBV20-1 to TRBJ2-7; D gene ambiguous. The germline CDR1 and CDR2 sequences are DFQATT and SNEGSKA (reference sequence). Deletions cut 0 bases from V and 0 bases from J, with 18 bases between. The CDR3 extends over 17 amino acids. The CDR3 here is CSARDLEGAVFSYEQYF. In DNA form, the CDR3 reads TGCAGTGCTAGAGATCTGGAAGGCGCAGTTTTCTCCTACGAGCAGTACTTC.

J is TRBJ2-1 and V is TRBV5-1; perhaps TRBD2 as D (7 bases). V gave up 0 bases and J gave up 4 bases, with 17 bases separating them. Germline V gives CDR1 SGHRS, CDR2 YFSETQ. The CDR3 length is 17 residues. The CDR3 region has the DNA TGCGCCAGCAGCTTGGCCAGGGGTAGCGGGCCTTACAATGAGCAGTTCTTC. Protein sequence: CASSLARGSGPYNEQFF.

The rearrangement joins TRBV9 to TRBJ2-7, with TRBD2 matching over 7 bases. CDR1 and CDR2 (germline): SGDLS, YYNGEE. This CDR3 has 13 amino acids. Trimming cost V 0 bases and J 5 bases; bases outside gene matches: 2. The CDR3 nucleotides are TGTGCCAGCAGCGTAGGGGAGGGCCACGAGCAGTACTTC. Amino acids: CASSVGEGHEQYF.

CDR3 region: CASSASSGANVLTF. DNA of the CDR3: TGTGCCAGCAGTGCCAGCTCTGGGGCCAACGTCCTGACTTTC. The chain links TRBV6-2 or TRBV6-3 to TRBJ2-6; D gene uncertain. The CDR3 has 14 amino acids. In germline, CDR1 is MNHEY, CDR2 SVGEGT. V lost 5 bases to trimming and J lost 0 bases, with 5 bases between them.

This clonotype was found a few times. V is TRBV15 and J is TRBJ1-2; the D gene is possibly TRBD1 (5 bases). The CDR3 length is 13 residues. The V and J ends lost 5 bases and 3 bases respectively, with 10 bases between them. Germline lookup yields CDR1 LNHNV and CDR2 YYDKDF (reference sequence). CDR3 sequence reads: CATSPDSHYGYTF. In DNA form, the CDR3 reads TGTGCCACCAGCCCTGACAGTCACTATGGCTACACCTTC.

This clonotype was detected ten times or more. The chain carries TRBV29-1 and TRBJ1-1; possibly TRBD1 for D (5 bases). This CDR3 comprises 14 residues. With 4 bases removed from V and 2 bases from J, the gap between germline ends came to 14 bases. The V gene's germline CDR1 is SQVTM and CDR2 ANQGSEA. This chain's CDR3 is CSVVGARPNTEAFF. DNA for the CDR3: TGCAGCGTTGTCGGGGCACGGCCTAACACTGAAGCTTTCTTT.

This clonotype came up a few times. The DNA for the CDR3 is TGTGCCAGTAGTACCCGGAGGGGCCAGGATGAGCAGTTCTTC. Its translation is CASSTRRGQDEQFF. V is TRBV19 and J is TRBJ2-1, with D possibly matching TRBD2 (6 bases). CDR1 and CDR2 (germline): LNHDA, SQIVND (reference sequence). Between the trimmed V and J ends, which lost 4 bases and 8 bases, there was a span of 15 bases. The CDR3 spans 14 residues.

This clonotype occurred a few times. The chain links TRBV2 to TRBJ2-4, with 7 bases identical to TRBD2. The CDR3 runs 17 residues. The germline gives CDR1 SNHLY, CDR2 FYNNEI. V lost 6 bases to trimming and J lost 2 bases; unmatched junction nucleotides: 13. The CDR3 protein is CASRGGGEPAPKNIQYF. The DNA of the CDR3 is TGTGCCAGCAGGGGGGGGGGTGAACCGGCACCCAAAAACATTCAGTACTTC.

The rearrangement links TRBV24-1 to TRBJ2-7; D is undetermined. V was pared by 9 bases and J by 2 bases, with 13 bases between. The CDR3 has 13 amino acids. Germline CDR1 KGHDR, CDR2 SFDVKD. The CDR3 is CATAPTHTYEQYF. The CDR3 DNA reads TGTGCCACCGCACCGACACACACCTACGAGCAGTACTTC.

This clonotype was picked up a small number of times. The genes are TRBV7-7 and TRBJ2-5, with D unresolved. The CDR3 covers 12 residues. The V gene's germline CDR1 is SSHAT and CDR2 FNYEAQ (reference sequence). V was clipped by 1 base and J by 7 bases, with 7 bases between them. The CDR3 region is CASSLEVGTQYF. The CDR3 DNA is TGTGCCAGCAGCTTAGAGGTTGGGACCCAGTACTTC.

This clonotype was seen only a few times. The CDR3 DNA reads TGCAGTGCTAGAGCCGCTGTGCGGGCCCATCCACTTATCTACGAGCAGTACTTC. This translates into CSARAAVRAHPLIYEQYF. The V gene is TRBV20-1, the J gene TRBJ2-7; TRBD2 is a possible D gene (5 bases). The germline V gene encodes CDR1 DFQATT and CDR2 SNEGSKA (reference sequence). This CDR3 has 18 amino acids. The V end was cut by 1 base, the J end by 3 bases, with 25 bases between.

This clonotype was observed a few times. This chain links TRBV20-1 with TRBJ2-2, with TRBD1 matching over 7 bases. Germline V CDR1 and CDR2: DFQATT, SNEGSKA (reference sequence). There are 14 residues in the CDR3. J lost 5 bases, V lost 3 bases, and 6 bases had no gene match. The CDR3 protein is CSARGTAPTGELFF. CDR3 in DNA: TGCAGTGCTAGGGGGACAGCCCCAACCGGGGAGCTGTTTTTT.

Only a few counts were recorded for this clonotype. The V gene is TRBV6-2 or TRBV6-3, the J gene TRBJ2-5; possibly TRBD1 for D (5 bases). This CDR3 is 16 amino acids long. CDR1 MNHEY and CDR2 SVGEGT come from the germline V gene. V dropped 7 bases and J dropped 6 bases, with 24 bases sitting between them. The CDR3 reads CASTRLGAVVRQTQYF. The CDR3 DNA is TGTGCCAGCACCCGACTTGGGGCGGTGGTACGACAGACCCAGTACTTC.

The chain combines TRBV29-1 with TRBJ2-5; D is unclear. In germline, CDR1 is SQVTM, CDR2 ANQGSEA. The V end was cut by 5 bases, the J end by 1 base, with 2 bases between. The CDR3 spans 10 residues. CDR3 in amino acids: CSVLQETQYF. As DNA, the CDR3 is TGCAGCGTTCTCCAAGAGACCCAGTACTTC.